This T cell receptor beta chain derives from a study of blood T cell repertoires in COVID-19. Background on the study: The study drew acute and convalescent COVID-19 samples from the United States, Italy and Spain.

The CDR3 runs 16 residues. Per germline, CDR1 SGHNT and CDR2 YYREEE (reference sequence). Trimming took 0 bases from V and 6 from J; bases not matched to a gene: 10. Measured with immunoSEQ multiplex PCR; TCRdb has only the in-frame clones, and not every one. The sample has 60,000 to 80,000 clones; roughly 90% are singletons. The chain combines TRBV5-4 with TRBJ2-3; 7 nucleotides line up with TRBD2. Input material: peripheral blood. The sequence derives from a human donor in a cohort sampled during active COVID-19. The CDR3: CASSLVLASGVDTQYF. Written as DNA, the CDR3 is TGTGCCAGCAGCTTGGTACTAGCGTCCGGGGTGGATACGCAGTATTTT.